This TCR beta chain originates from a study of early T cells in non-severe SARS-CoV-2 infection. Turning to the study itself: Sequenced material consisted of bulk RNA (from unsorted whole blood), and chains were unpaired.

Study-wide findings and caveats: Matching results from VDJdb favored anti-spike CD8 responses, leaving private and CD4 specificities undetected.

Molecules of cDNA were individually given unique molecular identifiers that were attached to them. TCRdb reanalysed the 5' RACE reads using MiXCR and keeps one entry per CDR3 protein. In the table there are 25,000 to 40,000 distinct CDR3 sequences, about 4.3% of which are singletons. The CDR3 runs to 16 residues. Germline V gene data show CDR1 as SGHTA and CDR2 as FQGNSA. The V and J ends lost 5 bases and 0 bases respectively, with 15 bases between them. This clonotype is labeled as medium-sized. Its target is not known. The chain uses TRBV7-2 and TRBJ2-3, with D unclear. The sample taken for sequencing was whole blood. This TCR came from an adult who was a healthcare worker with PCR-confirmed SARS-CoV-2 infection or an uninfected control (not recorded which). The CDR3 sequence: CASSQMAPRSTDTQYF. In nucleotides, the CDR3 is TGTGCCAGCAGCCAAATGGCCCCTCGTAGCACAGATACGCAGTATTTT.